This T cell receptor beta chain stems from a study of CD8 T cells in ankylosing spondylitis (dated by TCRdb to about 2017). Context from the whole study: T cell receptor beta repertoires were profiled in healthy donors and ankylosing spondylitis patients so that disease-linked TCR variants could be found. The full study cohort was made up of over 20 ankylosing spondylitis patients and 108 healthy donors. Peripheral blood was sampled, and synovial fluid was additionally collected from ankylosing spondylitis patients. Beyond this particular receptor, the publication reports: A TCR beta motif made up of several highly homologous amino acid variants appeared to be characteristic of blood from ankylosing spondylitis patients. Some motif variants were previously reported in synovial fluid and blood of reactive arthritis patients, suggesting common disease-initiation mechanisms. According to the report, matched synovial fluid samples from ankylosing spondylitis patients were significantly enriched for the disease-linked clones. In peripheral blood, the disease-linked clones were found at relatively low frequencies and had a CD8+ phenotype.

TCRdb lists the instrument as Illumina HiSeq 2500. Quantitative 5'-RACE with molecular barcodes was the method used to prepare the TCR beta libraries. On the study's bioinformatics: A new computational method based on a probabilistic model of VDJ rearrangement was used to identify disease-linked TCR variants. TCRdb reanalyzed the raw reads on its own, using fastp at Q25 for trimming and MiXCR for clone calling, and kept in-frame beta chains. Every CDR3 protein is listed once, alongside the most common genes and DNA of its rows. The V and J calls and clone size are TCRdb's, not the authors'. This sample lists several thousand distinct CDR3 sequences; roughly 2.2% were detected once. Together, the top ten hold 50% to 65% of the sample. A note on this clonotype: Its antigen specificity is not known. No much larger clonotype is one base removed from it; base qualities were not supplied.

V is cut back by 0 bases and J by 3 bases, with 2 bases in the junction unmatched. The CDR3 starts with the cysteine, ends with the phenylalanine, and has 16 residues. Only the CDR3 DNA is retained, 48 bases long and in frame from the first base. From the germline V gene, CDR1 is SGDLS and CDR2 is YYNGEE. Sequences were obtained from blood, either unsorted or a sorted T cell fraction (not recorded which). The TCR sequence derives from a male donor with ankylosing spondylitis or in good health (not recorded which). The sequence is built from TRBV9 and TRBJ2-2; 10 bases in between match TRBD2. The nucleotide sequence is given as TGTGCCAGCAGCGTAGAGAGCGGGAGGGACACCGGGGAGCTGTTTTTT. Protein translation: CASSVESGRDTGELFF.